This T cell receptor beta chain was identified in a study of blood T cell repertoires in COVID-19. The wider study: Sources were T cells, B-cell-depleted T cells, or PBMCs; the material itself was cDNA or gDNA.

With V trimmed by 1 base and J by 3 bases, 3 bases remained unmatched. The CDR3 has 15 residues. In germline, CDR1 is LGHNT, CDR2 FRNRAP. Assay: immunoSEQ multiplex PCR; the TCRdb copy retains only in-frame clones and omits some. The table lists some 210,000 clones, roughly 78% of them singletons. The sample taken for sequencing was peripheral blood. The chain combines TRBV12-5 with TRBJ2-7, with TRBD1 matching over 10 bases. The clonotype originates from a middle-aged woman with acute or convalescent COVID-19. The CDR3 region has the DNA TGTGCTAGTGGTTTGGCTAGGACAGGGGGCTACGAGCAGTACTTC. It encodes CASGLARTGGYEQYF.